The sequence of this TCR beta chain was determined in a study of blood T cell repertoires in COVID-19. About the study: From T cells, B-cell-depleted T cells, or PBMCs came the material, which was cDNA or gDNA.

Method: immunoSEQ multiplex PCR; TCRdb's copy keeps in-frame clones and lacks some. The repertoire includes over 150,000 clones, roughly four fifths of them detected once, and approximately 10% sits in the top ten. Enrolled through a virtual design, the participants were between roughly 18 and 95 years of age and came from 24 US areas. Which cohort a participant joined came from the clinical history participants gave. Specimen: PBMCs or T cells enriched from blood (not recorded which). The receptor comes from a man in his forties who had recovered from COVID-19.

The CDR3 loop reads CASSSIPFSGTGYGNEQFF. CDR3 DNA: TGTGCCAGCAGCTCAATACCATTTTCCGGGACAGGGTATGGCAATGAGCAGTTCTTC. This chain connects TRBV7-3 to TRBJ2-1, with 9 bases fitting TRBD1. CDR3 length: 19 residues. Germline-derived CDR1 and CDR2 are SGHTA and FQGTGA. V dropped 4 bases and J dropped 6; count of bases not matched to a gene: 19. The whole variable domain, remainder taken from reference TRBV7-3 and TRBJ2-1, is GAGVSQTPSNKVTEKGKYVELRCDPISGHTALYWYRQSLGQGPEFLIYFQGTGAADDSGLPNDRFFAVRPEGSVSTLKIQRTERGDSAVYLCASSSIPFSGTGYGNEQFFGPGTRLTVL.